This T cell receptor (beta chain) was captured by sequencing in a study of regulatory T cells in long-lasting Graves disease. With iRepertoire HTBI primers and Arm-PCR of CDR3 regions, TCR beta libraries were built. How the authors handled the data: 62 TRBV and about 15 TRBJ segments were identified across samples. TCRdb re-called the multiplex PCR reads through MiXCR, storing one row per CDR3 protein. TCRdb, not the original authors, processed these V and J calls. The sample lists roughly 400,000 distinct CDR3 sequences, about 20% occurring once. The germline gives CDR1 MDHEN, CDR2 SYDVKM. This CDR3 spans 14 amino acids. This clonotype was detected a few times. Since a much larger clone is just one base distant, this may be a read error. Time point meaning: persistent/refractory GD, antithyroid drugs over 5 years with positive TRAb. With RNA extracted from PBMCs as input, the TCR library was made. American Thyroid Association guidelines defined Graves' disease diagnosis.

This chain uses TRBV28 with TRBJ2-7, with a possible D match to TRBD1 (6 bases). Here the sequenced sample was peripheral blood mononuclear cells (PBMCs), taken when the disease was refractory, from a patient treated with antithyroid drugs. This TCR derives from a female donor with Graves disease. CDR3 sequence reads: CASSFIDRLYVQYF. In DNA form, the CDR3 reads TGTGCCAGCAGTTTCATCGACAGGCTCTACGTGCAGTACTTC.